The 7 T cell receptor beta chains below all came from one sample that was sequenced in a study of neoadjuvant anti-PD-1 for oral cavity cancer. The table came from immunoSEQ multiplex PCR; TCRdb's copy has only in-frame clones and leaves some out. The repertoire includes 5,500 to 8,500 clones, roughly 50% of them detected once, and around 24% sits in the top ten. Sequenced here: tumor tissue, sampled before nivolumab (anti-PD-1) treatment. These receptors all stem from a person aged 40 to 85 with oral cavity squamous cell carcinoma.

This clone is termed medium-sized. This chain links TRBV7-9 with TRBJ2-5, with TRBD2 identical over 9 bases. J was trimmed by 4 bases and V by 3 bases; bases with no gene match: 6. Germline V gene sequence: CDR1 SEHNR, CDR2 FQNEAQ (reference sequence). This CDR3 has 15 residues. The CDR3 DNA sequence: TGTGCCAGCAGCTTGGGCGGGGGGGCAGCAGAGACCCAGTACTTC. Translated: CASSLGGGAAETQYF.

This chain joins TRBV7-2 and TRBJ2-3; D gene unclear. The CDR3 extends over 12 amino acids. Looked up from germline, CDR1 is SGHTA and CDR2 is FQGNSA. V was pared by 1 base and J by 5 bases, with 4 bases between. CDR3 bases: TGTGCCAGCAGCTTAGAACTAGATACGCAGTATTTT. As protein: CASSLELDTQYF.

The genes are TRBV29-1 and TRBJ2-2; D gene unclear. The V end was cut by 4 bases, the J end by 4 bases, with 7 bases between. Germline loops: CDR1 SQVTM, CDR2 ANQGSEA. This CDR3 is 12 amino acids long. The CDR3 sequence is CSVGAVTGELFF. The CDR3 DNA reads TGCAGCGTTGGGGCGGTCACCGGGGAGCTGTTTTTT.

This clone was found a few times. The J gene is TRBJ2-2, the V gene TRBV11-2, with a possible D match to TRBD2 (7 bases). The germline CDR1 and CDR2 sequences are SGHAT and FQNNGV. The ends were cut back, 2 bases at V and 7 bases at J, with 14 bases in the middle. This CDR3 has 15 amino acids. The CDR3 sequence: CASSLLGGHDGELFF. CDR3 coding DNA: TGTGCCAGCAGCTTACTGGGGGGGCACGACGGGGAGCTGTTTTTT.

The CDR3 DNA follows: TGTGCCAGTAGTATTGGCACCTTGAACACTGAAGCTTTCTTT. Translation: CASSIGTLNTEAFF. The chain recombines TRBV19 with TRBJ1-1; no clear D. CDR1 LNHDA and CDR2 SQIVND come from the germline V gene (reference sequence). V dropped 3 bases and J dropped 0 bases, with 8 bases sitting between them. The CDR3 consists of 14 residues.

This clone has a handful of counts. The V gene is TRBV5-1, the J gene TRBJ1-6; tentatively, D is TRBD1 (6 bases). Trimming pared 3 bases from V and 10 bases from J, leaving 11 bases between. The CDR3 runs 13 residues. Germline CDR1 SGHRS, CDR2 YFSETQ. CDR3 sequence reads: CASSSRQESPLHF. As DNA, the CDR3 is TGCGCCAGCAGCTCCCGACAGGAATCACCCCTCCACTTT.

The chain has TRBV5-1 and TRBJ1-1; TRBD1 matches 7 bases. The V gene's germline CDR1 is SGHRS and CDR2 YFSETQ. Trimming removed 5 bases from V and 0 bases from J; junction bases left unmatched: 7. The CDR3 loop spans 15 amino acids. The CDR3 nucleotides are TGCGCCAGCAGGGTAGGGACAGTGCTGAACACTGAAGCTTTCTTT. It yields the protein CASRVGTVLNTEAFF.